The 12 T cell receptor beta chains presented below share a single source sample, sequenced in a study of T cell changes during pregnancy in multiple sclerosis. Sequencing was performed with immunoSEQ multiplex PCR; in TCRdb, only in-frame clones are kept and a portion is missing. The table lists about 120,000 clones, approximately 95% of them singletons. Sequenced material: peripheral blood, taken before pregnancy. These receptors were obtained from a female donor with multiple sclerosis, enrolled in a pregnancy study.

The chain employs TRBV5-1 and TRBJ2-6; 11 nucleotides line up with TRBD1. V trimming: 3 bases; J trimming: 2 bases; junction bases outside the gene matches: 13. Germline V gene lookup returns CDR1 SGHRS and CDR2 YFSETQ. The CDR3 totals 20 residues. As DNA, the CDR3 is TGCGCCAGCAGCTCTTCCGGGACAGGGGGTTTAAGAACTGGGGCCAACGTCCTGACTTTC. This codes for CASSSSGTGGLRTGANVLTF.

This clone occurred once. The chain links TRBV11-2 to TRBJ1-1; D perhaps matches TRBD1 (6 bases). Germline V gives CDR1 SGHAT, CDR2 FQNNGV. V was trimmed by 0 bases and J by 10 bases, leaving 18 bases between them. The CDR3 covers 15 residues. The CDR3 region has the DNA TGTGCCAGCAGCTTAGAAAACAGGGCCGGCGGGAGAGCTTTCTTT. This codes for CASSLENRAGGRAFF.

The chain links TRBV6-6 to TRBJ1-4; tentative D call: TRBD1 (5 bases). Germline V gene data show CDR1 as MNHNY and CDR2 as SVGAGI (reference sequence). The CDR3 consists of 15 residues. V was trimmed by 2 bases and J by 7 bases, leaving 14 bases between them. The CDR3 is CASSYGAGKGEKLFF. The CDR3 nucleotides read TGTGCCAGCAGTTACGGGGCAGGCAAAGGTGAAAAACTGTTTTTT.

This chain uses TRBV27 with TRBJ1-5; D is unresolved. CDR1 MNHEY and CDR2 SMNVEV come from the germline V gene (reference sequence). CDR3 length: 17 amino acids. The ends were cut back, 5 bases at V and 0 bases at J, with 17 bases in the middle. Here the CDR3 reads CASSPLRSVLSNQPQHF. In DNA, the CDR3 is TGTGCCAGCAGTCCGTTGCGGTCAGTCCTTAGCAATCAGCCCCAGCATTTT.

The chain has TRBV7-8 and TRBJ1-5; D unclear. CDR1 is SGHVS and CDR2 is FQNEAQ in the germline V gene. The CDR3 has 14 residues. V was trimmed by 2 bases and J by 1 base, leaving 6 bases between them. CDR3 residues: CASSLSVSNQPQHF. The CDR3 nucleotides read TGTGCCAGCAGCTTATCCGTAAGCAATCAGCCCCAGCATTTT. The full variable domain, rest sourced from reference TRBV7-8 and TRBJ1-5, is GAGVSQSPRYKVAKRGQDVALRCDPISGHVSLFWYQQALGQGPEFLTYFQNEAQLDKSGLPSDRFFAERPEGSVSTLKIQRTQQEDSAVYLCASSLSVSNQPQHFGDGTRLSIL.

The genes are TRBV13 and TRBJ1-1; perhaps TRBD1 as D (5 bases). V was cut by 5 bases and J by 0 bases, with 13 bases left in between. The CDR3 loop spans 15 amino acids. The germline gives CDR1 PRHDT, CDR2 FYEKMQ (reference sequence). The CDR3 DNA reads as TGTGCCAGCAGCGCTCGGACGGACATGAACACTGAAGCTTTCTTT. Encoded protein: CASSARTDMNTEAFF.

The chain links TRBV5-4 to TRBJ2-7, with 7 positions matching TRBD1. CDR3 length equals 15 residues. The germline V gene encodes CDR1 SGHNT and CDR2 YYREEE (reference sequence). Losses at the gene ends were 4 bases for V and 2 bases for J; bases not matched to a gene: 9. The chain's CDR3 is CASSLQGTETYEQYF. CDR3 bases: TGTGCCAGCAGCCTGCAGGGGACAGAAACCTACGAGCAGTACTTC.

The chain uses TRBV29-1 and TRBJ1-2; 8 nucleotides match TRBD1. The CDR3 spans 12 residues. Unmatched junction bases numbered 4, after V lost 6 bases and J lost 4 bases. The germline CDR1 and CDR2 sequences are SQVTM and ANQGSEA. The CDR3 DNA follows: TGCAGCGTGCCCGGACAGGGCTATGGCTACACCTTC. The encoded protein is CSVPGQGYGYTF. The variable domain in full, with the rest retrieved from reference TRBV29-1 and TRBJ1-2, is SAVISQKPSRDICQRGTSLTIQCQVDSQVTMMFWYRQQPGQSLTLIATANQGSEATYESGFVIDKFPISRPNLTFSTLTVSNMSPEDSSIYLCSVPGQGYGYTFGSGTRLTVV.

The V and J genes are TRBV30 and TRBJ1-1; unclear D gene. Germline V gene sequence: CDR1 GTSNPN, CDR2 SVGIG (reference sequence). The CDR3 loop spans 13 amino acids. V gave up 1 base and J gave up 6 bases, with 12 bases separating them. The CDR3 is CAWSATGLSEAFF. The CDR3 DNA follows: TGTGCCTGGAGTGCAACTGGGCTCTCTGAAGCTTTCTTT.

The chain carries TRBV2 and TRBJ1-2; TRBD1 agrees at 7 bases. V lost 5 bases, J lost 9 bases, and 9 bases stayed unmatched. Germline lookup yields CDR1 SNHLY and CDR2 FYNNEI. This CDR3 is built from 13 residues. The CDR3 DNA follows: TGTGCCAGCAGTTTGGACAGGCTCCCACGCTACACCTTC. Amino acids: CASSLDRLPRYTF.

CDR3 sequence reads: CASSPGLALEQYF. Written as DNA, the CDR3 is TGTGCCAGCAGTCCGGGACTAGCGCTCGAGCAGTACTTC. The V call is TRBV6-6, the J call TRBJ2-7; TRBD2 matches 10 bases. V was pared by 5 bases and J by 6 bases, with 4 bases of the junction left unmatched. CDR1 is MNHNY, CDR2 SVGAGI, per germline (reference sequence). The CDR3 loop spans 13 amino acids.

The chain employs TRBV2 and TRBJ2-1, with D possibly being TRBD1 (6 bases). The V end was cut by 2 bases, the J end by 7 bases, with 12 bases between. The CDR3 totals 14 residues. CDR1 is SNHLY and CDR2 is FYNNEI in the germline V gene. The CDR3 coding sequence is TGTGCCAGCAGTGAACAAGGCCAGGGGAATGAGCAGTTCTTC. Translated, it gives CASSEQGQGNEQFF.